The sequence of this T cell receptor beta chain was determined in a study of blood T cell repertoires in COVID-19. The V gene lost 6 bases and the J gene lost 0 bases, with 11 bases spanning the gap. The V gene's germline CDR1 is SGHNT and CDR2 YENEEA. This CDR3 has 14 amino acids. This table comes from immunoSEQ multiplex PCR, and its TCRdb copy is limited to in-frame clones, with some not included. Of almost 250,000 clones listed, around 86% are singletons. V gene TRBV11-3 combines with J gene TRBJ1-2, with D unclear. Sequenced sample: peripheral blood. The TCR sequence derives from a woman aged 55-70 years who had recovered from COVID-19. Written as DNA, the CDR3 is TGTGCCAGCAGGCACCAAACAGCTAACTATGGCTACACCTTC. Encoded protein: CASRHQTANYGYTF.